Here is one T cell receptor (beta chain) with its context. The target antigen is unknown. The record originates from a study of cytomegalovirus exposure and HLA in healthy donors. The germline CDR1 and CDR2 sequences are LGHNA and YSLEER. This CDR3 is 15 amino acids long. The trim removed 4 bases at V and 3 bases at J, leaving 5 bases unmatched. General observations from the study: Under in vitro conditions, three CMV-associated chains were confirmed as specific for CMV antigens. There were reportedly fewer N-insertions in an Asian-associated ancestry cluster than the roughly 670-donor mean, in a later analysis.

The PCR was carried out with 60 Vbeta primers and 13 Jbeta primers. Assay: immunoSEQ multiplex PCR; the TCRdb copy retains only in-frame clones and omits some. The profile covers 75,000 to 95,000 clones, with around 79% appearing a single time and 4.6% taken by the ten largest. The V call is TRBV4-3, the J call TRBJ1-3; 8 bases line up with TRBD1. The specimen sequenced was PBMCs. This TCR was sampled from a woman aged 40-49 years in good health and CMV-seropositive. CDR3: CASSLDRGIGNTIYF. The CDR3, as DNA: TGCGCCAGCAGCCTAGACAGGGGAATTGGAAACACCATATATTTT.